This TCR beta chain is from a study of T cells in Graves' hyperthyroidism and ophthalmopathy. The study's findings and limits: Appearing also in blood were most of the thyroid clonotypes expanded above 0.001.

Notes on this clonotype: Its antigen remains unknown.

Authors of the study amplified TCR beta CDR3 regions from RNA transcripts. Primed by the HTBI set, a first-round RT-PCR was run on the TCR CDR3. TCRdb re-called the multiplex PCR reads through MiXCR, storing one row per CDR3 protein. The sample has over 650,000 distinct CDR3 sequences, 45% seen once. This CDR3 is 12 amino acids long. The germline V and J ends were trimmed by 5 bases and 5 bases, with 9 bases remaining between them. CDR1 KGHSH and CDR2 LQKENI come from the germline V gene. The genes are TRBV18 and TRBJ1-1; D uncertain. The sequencing input was peripheral blood or thyroid tissue (not recorded which). The sequence derives from an adult man with Graves' disease, either hyperthyroidism or ophthalmopathy (not recorded which). The chain's CDR3 is CASSALTTEAFF. In DNA, the CDR3 is TGTGCCAGCTCAGCCCTAACAACTGAAGCTTTCTTT.